This T cell receptor beta chain was sequenced for a study of blood T cell repertoires in COVID-19 (dated by TCRdb to between 2020 and 2021). Regarding the complete study: Collaborator samples came from the United States, Italy and Spain and covered acute and convalescent phases of COVID-19. HLA class I and class II types, where available, came from metadata supplied by the sample provider rather than from assay-based typing. The sample metadata nearly always contained a de-identified subject ID, COVID-19 status, age in years and sex. The dataset comprised deeply sampled blood TCRbeta repertoires from subjects exposed to, actively infected with, or recovered from COVID-19. The prospective study material was composed of cDNA or gDNA derived from T cells, B-cell-depleted T cells, or PBMCs. The repertoires were released in a freely available public database intended as a resource for research on the immune response to SARS-CoV-2. The samples were drawn from the first 160 participants of the ongoing ImmuneRACE study and from some 1,300 subjects provided by 6 global collaborators. Broad study findings and their caveats: The quantity of clinical and demographic metadata differed by source and by participant and was supplied without curation.

Participants in the prospective study were aged about 18 to 95 years, lived in 20 to 30 United States geographic areas, and enrolled through a virtual design. To assign participants to cohorts, the prospective study relied on clinical history that participants themselves reported in a screening survey and a study questionnaire. Mobile phlebotomists in the prospective study collected whole blood, serum and a nasopharyngeal or oropharyngeal swab from every participant. Prospective study participants could optionally give additional blood draws and questionnaires over an approximately two-month period. Blood samples from the prospective study were shipped frozen or at room temperature prior to DNA extraction. TCRbeta CDR3 regions were amplified from genomic DNA by means of the immunoSEQ Assay, a bias-controlled multiplex PCR. In the paper's pipeline: The number of nucleated cells in each sample was estimated by amplification of reference gene primers within the assay. To quantify the absolute abundance of each unique TCRbeta CDR3 rearrangement, sequence reads were collapsed and filtered. For each sample, productive Simpson clonality was calculated by taking the square root of Simpson's diversity index across productive rearrangements. The table was pulled from immuneACCESS by TCRdb, which kept in-frame rearrangements only. Such tables lose some clones; where checked, under half of the loss comes from unresolved V genes, and the rest has no known cause. The V and J calls and clone size are taken from that table; D and trimming were inferred from the DNA. This sample has about 270,000 clones in its table, and 85% to 90% of those were observed once. The ten largest clones capture approximately 4% of the sample.

Per the germline V gene, MDHEN is the CDR1 and SYDVKM is the CDR2. The junction shows trimming of 5 bases on V and 2 bases on J, and the gene matches do not reach 8 bases of it. Its CDR3 holds 16 amino acids, cysteine through phenylalanine. Just the 48-base CDR3 DNA is kept, in frame starting at base 1. To note about this clone: The antigen it binds to is not known. Per-base quality was not reported, and no clone a single base away is much larger than it.

Material: PBMCs or T cells enriched from blood (not recorded which). The sequence links TRBV28 to TRBJ2-3, with 9 bases aligning to TRBD2. The TCR sequence derives from a woman aged 25 to 39 with acute COVID-19. The CDR3 is CASSPTLAGPTDTQYF. The sequenced DNA: TGTGCCAGCAGTCCGACGCTAGCGGGACCCACAGATACGCAGTATTTT.